A selection of T cell receptor beta chains follows, all from one sample in a study of blood T cells in healthy people across ages. In TCRdb, the 5' RACE reads were re-called with MiXCR into one record per CDR3 protein. This table holds about 1,800,000 distinct CDR3 sequences, 25% to 30% found once. Specimen: blood. The origin of the receptors is a young woman in good health. The CDR3 runs from the conserved cysteine through the conserved F or W. The order of the fields is clone size, D gene, V gene, J gene, CDR3 protein, CDR3 DNA. The D gene is left open where the match is weak. Some rows have no size entry. The others give once, few or many, or a class for an expanded clone.

clone_size: few
d_call: -
v_call: TRBV11-2
j_call: TRBJ2-1
cdr3_aa: CASSSRGGGWGRNEQFF
cdr3_nt: TGTGCCAGCAGCTCCCGAGGGGGGGGTTGGGGCAGAAATGAGCAGTTCTTC

clone_size: few
d_call: TRBD2
v_call: TRBV30
j_call: TRBJ2-1
cdr3_aa: CAWGEGLEKQFF
cdr3_nt: TGTGCCTGGGGTGAAGGACTAGAGAAGCAGTTCTTC

clone_size: once
d_call: TRBD1
v_call: TRBV5-1
j_call: TRBJ1-1
cdr3_aa: CAGSSTDRIGTEAFF
cdr3_nt: TGCGCCGGCAGCTCCACGGACAGGATCGGCACTGAAGCTTTCTTT

clone_size: -
d_call: -
v_call: TRBV20-1
j_call: TRBJ2-7
cdr3_aa: CSAPVPQAYEQYF
cdr3_nt: TGCAGTGCGCCCGTTCCCCAGGCCTACGAGCAGTACTTC

clone_size: -
d_call: TRBD2
v_call: TRBV27
j_call: TRBJ2-4
cdr3_aa: CASSEASGRALGAKNIQYF
cdr3_nt: TGTGCCAGCAGTGAAGCTAGCGGGAGGGCCCTCGGAGCCAAAAACATTCAGTACTTC

clone_size: -
d_call: -
v_call: TRBV19
j_call: TRBJ1-1
cdr3_aa: CASSPSGNNPEAFF
cdr3_nt: TGTGCCAGTAGCCCGTCGGGAAACAACCCTGAAGCTTTCTTT

clone_size: once
d_call: -
v_call: TRBV2
j_call: TRBJ2-3
cdr3_aa: CASSPDYTDTQYF
cdr3_nt: TGTGCCAGCAGCCCTGACTACACAGATACGCAGTATTTT

clone_size: few
d_call: TRBD1
v_call: TRBV29-1
j_call: TRBJ1-3
cdr3_aa: CSVNPRDSSGNTIYF
cdr3_nt: TGCAGCGTCAACCCTCGGGACAGCTCTGGAAACACCATATATTTT

clone_size: -
d_call: -
v_call: TRBV7-2
j_call: TRBJ2-7
cdr3_aa: CASSAWARGGIEQYF
cdr3_nt: TGTGCCAGCAGCGCCTGGGCCAGGGGAGGAATCGAGCAGTACTTC

clone_size: -
d_call: -
v_call: TRBV20-1
j_call: TRBJ2-3
cdr3_aa: CSALDTDTQYF
cdr3_nt: TGCAGTGCCCTTGACACAGATACGCAGTATTTT

clone_size: -
d_call: -
v_call: TRBV5-1
j_call: TRBJ2-3
cdr3_aa: CASRALGYTDTQYF
cdr3_nt: TGCGCCAGCAGGGCCCTTGGATACACAGATACGCAGTATTTT

clone_size: -
d_call: TRBD2
v_call: TRBV27
j_call: TRBJ2-1
cdr3_aa: CASSLVAGALHEQFF
cdr3_nt: TGTGCCAGCAGTTTAGTGGCGGGAGCTCTACATGAGCAGTTCTTC

clone_size: -
d_call: -
v_call: TRBV20-1
j_call: TRBJ1-5
cdr3_aa: CSAGDHNQPQHF
cdr3_nt: TGCAGTGCTGGGGACCACAATCAGCCCCAGCATTTT

clone_size: many
d_call: -
v_call: TRBV7-2
j_call: TRBJ2-1
cdr3_aa: CASSLDKWEGDEQFF
cdr3_nt: TGTGCCAGCAGCTTAGATAAGTGGGAGGGGGATGAGCAGTTCTTC

clone_size: -
d_call: -
v_call: TRBV5-1
j_call: TRBJ2-7
cdr3_aa: CASSLASYLYEQYF
cdr3_nt: TGCGCCAGCAGCTTGGCCTCTTACCTTTACGAGCAGTACTTC

clone_size: -
d_call: -
v_call: TRBV10-2
j_call: TRBJ2-1
cdr3_aa: CASSQVWPSYNEQFF
cdr3_nt: TGCGCCAGCAGTCAGGTGTGGCCCTCCTACAATGAGCAGTTCTTC

clone_size: many
d_call: -
v_call: TRBV27
j_call: TRBJ1-2
cdr3_aa: CASSLSGQRYGYTF
cdr3_nt: TGTGCCAGCAGTTTATCCGGCCAGCGCTATGGCTACACCTTC

clone_size: many
d_call: -
v_call: TRBV15
j_call: TRBJ2-4
cdr3_aa: CASSDSENIQYF
cdr3_nt: TGTGCCTCTTCCGACTCGGAAAACATTCAGTACTTC

clone_size: -
d_call: -
v_call: TRBV29-1
j_call: TRBJ2-1
cdr3_aa: CSFYPRGAYNEQFF
cdr3_nt: TGCAGCTTCTACCCCAGGGGGGCCTACAATGAGCAGTTCTTC

clone_size: -
d_call: -
v_call: TRBV20-1
j_call: TRBJ2-7
cdr3_aa: CSAHTGTTSSYEQYF
cdr3_nt: TGCAGTGCTCACACCGGGACCACAAGCTCCTACGAGCAGTACTTC

clone_size: -
d_call: TRBD2
v_call: TRBV9
j_call: TRBJ2-3
cdr3_aa: CASSVGGGLASRSDTQYF
cdr3_nt: TGTGCCAGCAGCGTAGGGGGCGGACTAGCGTCGAGGTCAGATACGCAGTATTTT

clone_size: -
d_call: -
v_call: TRBV30
j_call: TRBJ1-6
cdr3_aa: CAWRQRMNSPLHF
cdr3_nt: TGTGCCTGGCGACAGCGGATGAATTCACCCCTCCACTTT

clone_size: -
d_call: TRBD1
v_call: TRBV12-3/TRBV12-4
j_call: TRBJ2-3
cdr3_aa: CASSPGQGASTDTQYF
cdr3_nt: TGTGCCAGCAGCCCCGGACAGGGGGCTAGCACAGATACGCAGTATTTT

clone_size: -
d_call: -
v_call: TRBV5-1
j_call: TRBJ2-6
cdr3_aa: CASNRDPSGANVLTF
cdr3_nt: TGCGCCAGCAACAGGGACCCTTCTGGGGCCAACGTCCTGACTTTC

clone_size: -
d_call: -
v_call: TRBV2
j_call: TRBJ2-5
cdr3_aa: CASSDRVPEPQYF
cdr3_nt: TGTGCCAGCAGTGACAGGGTCCCAGAGCCCCAGTACTTC

clone_size: -
d_call: -
v_call: TRBV6-1
j_call: TRBJ2-7
cdr3_aa: CAGTEGLSYEQYF
cdr3_nt: TGTGCCGGCACTGAGGGCCTCTCCTACGAGCAGTACTTC

clone_size: -
d_call: -
v_call: TRBV6-1
j_call: TRBJ1-2
cdr3_aa: CASTRPDRNYGYTF
cdr3_nt: TGTGCCAGCACCCGCCCGGACAGAAACTATGGCTACACCTTC

clone_size: -
d_call: TRBD1
v_call: TRBV5-5
j_call: TRBJ2-5
cdr3_aa: CASSQTGVVGQETRYF
cdr3_nt: TGTGCCAGCAGCCAGACAGGGGTTGTGGGGCAAGAGACCCGGTACTTC

clone_size: -
d_call: TRBD1
v_call: TRBV7-2
j_call: TRBJ2-5
cdr3_aa: CASSYSTGTVEETQYF
cdr3_nt: TGTGCCAGCAGCTATTCAACCGGGACAGTCGAAGAGACCCAGTACTTC

clone_size: -
d_call: TRBD1
v_call: TRBV20-1
j_call: TRBJ1-2
cdr3_aa: CSVPGVYRGYGYTF
cdr3_nt: TGCAGTGTCCCCGGGGTCTACAGGGGTTATGGCTACACCTTC

clone_size: -
d_call: -
v_call: TRBV18
j_call: TRBJ1-4
cdr3_aa: CASSPQGSGEKLFF
cdr3_nt: TGTGCCAGCTCACCCCAGGGGTCGGGGGAAAAACTGTTTTTT

clone_size: -
d_call: -
v_call: TRBV10-3
j_call: TRBJ1-1
cdr3_aa: CAISESPRSAFVNTEAFF
cdr3_nt: TGTGCCATCAGTGAGTCGCCCAGGAGTGCTTTTGTTAACACTGAAGCTTTCTTT

clone_size: -
d_call: -
v_call: TRBV19
j_call: TRBJ1-5
cdr3_aa: CASNGENQPQHF
cdr3_nt: TGTGCCAGTAATGGGGAGAATCAGCCCCAGCATTTT

clone_size: -
d_call: TRBD2
v_call: TRBV19
j_call: TRBJ2-5
cdr3_aa: CASSILGLAGTLQETQYF
cdr3_nt: TGTGCCAGTAGTATCCTAGGTCTAGCGGGGACCCTCCAAGAGACCCAGTACTTC

clone_size: many
d_call: TRBD2
v_call: TRBV6-6
j_call: TRBJ2-7
cdr3_aa: CAVSTPGTSGSSEQYF
cdr3_nt: TGTGCCGTCTCAACCCCCGGGACTAGCGGGAGTAGCGAGCAGTACTTC

clone_size: few
d_call: -
v_call: TRBV13
j_call: TRBJ1-2
cdr3_aa: CASSANRAAGYGYTF
cdr3_nt: TGTGCCAGCAGCGCAAACAGGGCCGCAGGCTATGGCTACACCTTC

clone_size: -
d_call: TRBD2
v_call: TRBV5-1
j_call: TRBJ2-5
cdr3_aa: CASSFSLAGGEETQYF
cdr3_nt: TGCGCCAGCAGCTTCTCTCTAGCGGGGGGAGAGGAGACCCAGTACTTC

clone_size: few
d_call: -
v_call: TRBV4-1
j_call: TRBJ2-3
cdr3_aa: CASSQEPVGLTDTQYF
cdr3_nt: TGCGCCAGCAGCCAAGAACCGGTGGGTTTGACAGATACGCAGTATTTT

clone_size: few
d_call: -
v_call: TRBV12-3/TRBV12-4
j_call: TRBJ1-2
cdr3_aa: CASSLRSANYGYTF
cdr3_nt: TGTGCCAGCAGTTTGCGTTCCGCTAACTATGGCTACACCTTC

clone_size: -
d_call: -
v_call: TRBV10-2
j_call: TRBJ1-5
cdr3_aa: CASSEVGARPQHF
cdr3_nt: TGCGCCAGCAGTGAGGTGGGGGCCAGGCCCCAGCATTTT

clone_size: -
d_call: -
v_call: TRBV19
j_call: TRBJ1-1
cdr3_aa: CASSISVIWTEAFF
cdr3_nt: TGTGCCAGTAGTATATCGGTGATATGGACTGAAGCTTTCTTT

clone_size: -
d_call: TRBD1
v_call: TRBV6-6
j_call: TRBJ1-1
cdr3_aa: CASTLARDRLNTEAFF
cdr3_nt: TGTGCCAGCACCCTGGCCCGGGACAGACTTAACACTGAAGCTTTCTTT

clone_size: -
d_call: TRBD2
v_call: TRBV12-3/TRBV12-4
j_call: TRBJ2-1
cdr3_aa: CASIVAGGPEQFF
cdr3_nt: TGTGCCAGCATAGTAGCGGGAGGGCCTGAGCAGTTCTTC

clone_size: -
d_call: TRBD2
v_call: TRBV30
j_call: TRBJ2-5
cdr3_aa: CAWSAGLAIETQYF
cdr3_nt: TGTGCCTGGAGTGCGGGACTAGCGATAGAGACCCAGTACTTC

clone_size: -
d_call: -
v_call: TRBV5-1
j_call: TRBJ2-4
cdr3_aa: CASSLRGSRADIQYF
cdr3_nt: TGCGCCAGCAGCTTGAGGGGTAGCCGCGCGGACATTCAGTACTTC

clone_size: -
d_call: -
v_call: TRBV7-3
j_call: TRBJ2-3
cdr3_aa: CAGSTEGRDTQYF
cdr3_nt: TGTGCCGGCAGCACCGAGGGCAGAGATACGCAGTATTTT